This TCR beta chain is drawn from a study of shared clonotypes between healthy human individuals. Germline V gene data show CDR1 as MNHNS and CDR2 as SASEGT. V was trimmed by 4 bases and J by 5 bases, leaving 11 bases between them. This CDR3 contains 13 residues. Of note for this clone: Antigen: not known.

Study-wide results and limits: Only blood samples were collected, and tissue repertoires likely differ.

The repertoire was sequenced with immunoSEQ multiplex PCR; TCRdb's copy has only in-frame clones and lacks some. The table lists about 2.4 million clones, around nine tenths of them singletons. The chain employs TRBV6-1 and TRBJ1-2; no definite D call. Input material: naive CD4+ T cells sorted from blood. Indicated subset: CD45RA+ positively selected. This clonotype was obtained from a man in his late teens or twenties in good health. The CDR3 region has the DNA TGTGCCAGCAGTGCAGGTTTGGGTTATGGCTACACCTTC. Translated: CASSAGLGYGYTF.